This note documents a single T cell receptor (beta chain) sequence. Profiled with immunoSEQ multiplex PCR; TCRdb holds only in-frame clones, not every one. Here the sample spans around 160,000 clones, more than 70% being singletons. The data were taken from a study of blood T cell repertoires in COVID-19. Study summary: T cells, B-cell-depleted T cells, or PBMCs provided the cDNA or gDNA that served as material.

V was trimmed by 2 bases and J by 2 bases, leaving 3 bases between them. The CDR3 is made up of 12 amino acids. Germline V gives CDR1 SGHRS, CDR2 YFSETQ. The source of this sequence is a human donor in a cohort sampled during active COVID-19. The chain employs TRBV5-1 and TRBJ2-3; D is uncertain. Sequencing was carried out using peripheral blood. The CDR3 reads CASSFNTDTQYF. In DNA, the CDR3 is TGCGCCAGCAGCTTCAACACAGATACGCAGTATTTT.